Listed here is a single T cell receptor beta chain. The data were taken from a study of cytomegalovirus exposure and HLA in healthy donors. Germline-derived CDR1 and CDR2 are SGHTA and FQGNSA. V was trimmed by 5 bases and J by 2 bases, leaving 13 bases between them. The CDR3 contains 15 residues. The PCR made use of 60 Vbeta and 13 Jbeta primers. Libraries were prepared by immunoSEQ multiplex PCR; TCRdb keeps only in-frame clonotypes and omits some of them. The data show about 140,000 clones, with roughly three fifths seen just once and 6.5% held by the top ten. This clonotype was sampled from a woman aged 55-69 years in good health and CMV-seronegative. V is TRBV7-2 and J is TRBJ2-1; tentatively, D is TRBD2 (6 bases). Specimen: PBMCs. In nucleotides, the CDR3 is TGTGCCAGCAGCATAAGCGGGTCAACCTACAATGAGCAGTTCTTC. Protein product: CASSISGSTYNEQFF.